The 22 T cell receptor beta chains given below trace back to one sample, sequenced in a study of T cells after somatic rescue of genetic block. Profiled with immunoSEQ multiplex PCR; TCRdb holds only in-frame clones, not every one. This table holds some 14,000 clones, under 80% found once. The sample taken for sequencing was peripheral blood mononuclear cells (PBMCs). These receptors were collected from a man between 18 and 35 years old.

This CDR3 reads CASSLEWTGGDNSPLHF. The CDR3 DNA reads TGTGCCAGCAGCTTAGAATGGACAGGGGGCGATAATTCACCCCTCCACTTT. The rearrangement links TRBV13 to TRBJ1-6; 11 positions agree with TRBD1. Germline lookup yields CDR1 PRHDT and CDR2 FYEKMQ (reference sequence). Trimming cost V 1 base and J 5 bases; bases outside gene matches: 4. The CDR3 is made up of 17 amino acids. Full variable domain (outside the CDR3, taken from reference TRBV13 and TRBJ1-6): AAGVIQSPRHLIKEKRETATLKCYPIPRHDTVYWYQQGPGQDPQFLISFYEKMQSDKGSIPDRFSAQQFSDYHSELNMSSLELGDSALYFCASSLEWTGGDNSPLHFGNGTRLTVT.

The genes are TRBV5-5 and TRBJ2-7; 7 bases align to TRBD1. This CDR3 is 17 amino acids long. Trimming at V came to 2 bases and at J to 0 bases, leaving 11 bases not matched to a gene. The germline V gene has CDR1 SGHKS and CDR2 YYEKEE (reference sequence). The CDR3 DNA is TGTGCCAGCAGCTTTTTGCCCGGGACAGATTTCTCCTACGAGCAGTACTTC. The encoded protein is CASSFLPGTDFSYEQYF. Using reference TRBV5-5 and TRBJ2-7 for the parts outside the CDR3, the full variable domain is DAGVTQSPTHLIKTRGQQVTLRCSPISGHKSVSWYQQVLGQGPQFIFQYYEKEERGRGNFPDRFSARQFPNYSSELNVNALLLGDSALYLCASSFLPGTDFSYEQYFGPGTRLTVT.

The chain combines TRBV7-6 with TRBJ2-7; either TRBD1 or TRBD2 may supply D (5 bases each). The V gene's germline CDR1 is SGHVS and CDR2 FNYEAQ. The V end lost 5 bases, the J end lost 5 bases, and 13 bases lay between the germline ends. This CDR3 region has 13 residues. DNA for the CDR3: TGTGCCAGCAGCGCTTATGGGGACCACGAGCAGTACTTC. Amino acid sequence: CASSAYGDHEQYF.

The rearrangement links TRBV6-6 to TRBJ2-7; 12 positions agree with TRBD2. Trimming cost V 4 bases and J 5 bases; bases outside gene matches: 6. The length of the CDR3 is 15 residues. The germline V gene has CDR1 MNHNY and CDR2 SVGAGI (reference sequence). CDR3 loop: CASSSLAGGPNEQYF. The CDR3 bases are TGTGCCAGCAGTTCCCTAGCGGGAGGGCCAAACGAGCAGTACTTC.

This rearrangement joins TRBV10-3 to TRBJ2-7; 8 bases map to TRBD1. This CDR3 is 15 amino acids long. Unmatched junction bases numbered 7, after V lost 3 bases and J lost 3 bases. The germline V gene has CDR1 ENHRY and CDR2 SYGVKD. CDR3 residues: CAISEKDRAGYEQYF. The DNA for the CDR3 is TGTGCCATCAGTGAAAAGGACAGGGCGGGCTACGAGCAGTACTTC.

CDR3 amino acids: CASSLGLIQSSYEQYF. For the CDR3, the DNA is TGTGCCAGCTCATTGGGACTGATCCAGAGCTCCTACGAGCAGTACTTC. This sequence joins TRBV18 and TRBJ2-7, with a possible D match to TRBD2 (6 bases). Germline CDR1 is KGHSH and CDR2 is LQKENI. The CDR3 runs to 16 residues. The ends were cut back, 5 bases at V and 0 bases at J, with 17 bases in the middle.

The chain uses TRBV28 and TRBJ1-6; D unresolved. V lost 9 bases and J 5 bases, leaving 11 bases between the germline ends. This CDR3 has 13 residues. Germline V gene lookup returns CDR1 MDHEN and CDR2 SYDVKM. The CDR3 region is CASTGVDNSPLHF. CDR3 bases: TGTGCCAGTACCGGGGTCGATAATTCACCCCTCCACTTT.

V gene TRBV5-1 combines with J gene TRBJ2-5, with D perhaps matching TRBD2 (6 bases). Trimming took 0 bases from V and 3 from J, leaving 9 bases between them. The CDR3 has 14 residues. From germline, CDR1 is SGHRS and CDR2 YFSETQ. The CDR3 region has the DNA TGCGCCAGCAGCTTGGAGGGGACTGAAGAGACCCAGTACTTC. Translating gives CASSLEGTEETQYF. Complete variable domain (other parts from reference TRBV5-1 and TRBJ2-5): KAGVTQTPRYLIKTRGQQVTLSCSPISGHRSVSWYQQTPGQGLQFLFEYFSETQRNKGNFPGRFSGRQFSNSRSEMNVSTLELGDSALYLCASSLEGTEETQYFGPGTRLLVL.

J is TRBJ2-3 and V is TRBV28; 14 bases map to TRBD2. V was pared by 3 bases and J by 6 bases, with 8 bases of the junction left unmatched. This CDR3 has 17 amino acids. The germline V gene encodes CDR1 MDHEN and CDR2 SYDVKM. Written as DNA, the CDR3 is TGTGCCAGCAGTTTTTTGACTAGCGGGAGGGGAAGGGATACGCAGTATTTT. It yields the protein CASSFLTSGRGRDTQYF.

The rearrangement uses TRBV6-1 and TRBJ1-2; D is perhaps TRBD1 (5 bases). The CDR3 runs 14 residues. CDR1 is MNHNS and CDR2 is SASEGT in the germline V gene. Trimming shortened V by 8 bases and J by 2 bases, and 15 bases separated the two germline ends. CDR3: CASSGREGNYGYTF. CDR3 bases: TGTGCCAGCTCGGGCAGGGAGGGGAACTATGGCTACACCTTC.

The V gene is TRBV28, the J gene TRBJ1-2; TRBD1 is a possible D gene (5 bases). The germline V and J ends were trimmed by 6 bases and 4 bases, with 12 bases remaining between them. Germline V gene sequence: CDR1 MDHEN, CDR2 SYDVKM. CDR3 size: 13 residues. The CDR3 reads CASSPPGTYGYTF. The CDR3 region has the DNA TGTGCCAGCAGCCCACCAGGGACCTATGGCTACACCTTC.

This clone was seen a single time. The chain recombines TRBV27 with TRBJ1-1; D call uncertain. Per germline, CDR1 MNHEY and CDR2 SMNVEV (reference sequence). CDR3 length: 13 amino acids. Deletions cut 0 bases from V and 1 base from J, with 3 bases between. CDR3 in DNA: TGTGCCAGCAGTTTATCGCGGAACACTGAAGCTTTCTTT. This sequence encodes CASSLSRNTEAFF.

The rearrangement links TRBV29-1 to TRBJ1-1; D unclear. The CDR3 length is 13 residues. Germline V gene data show CDR1 as SQVTM and CDR2 as ANQGSEA. The V gene lost 3 bases and the J gene lost 1 base, with 9 bases spanning the gap. The CDR3 nucleotides read TGCAGCGTTGAGGCCAGCCAGAACACTGAAGCTTTCTTT. Protein product: CSVEASQNTEAFF.

This chain joins TRBV5-1 and TRBJ2-1, with D possibly called TRBD1 or TRBD2 (5 bases each). The germline gives CDR1 SGHRS, CDR2 YFSETQ. V was shortened by 2 bases and J by 2 bases, with 8 bases between the two germline ends. The CDR3 extends over 14 amino acids. CDR3 protein: CASSFQGPYNEQFF. CDR3 coding DNA: TGCGCCAGCAGCTTCCAGGGACCCTACAATGAGCAGTTCTTC.

This clone was recorded once. The CDR3 protein is CASSLGSGGSYEQYF. CDR3 coding DNA: TGTGCCAGCAGCTTGGGGTCAGGGGGCTCCTACGAGCAGTACTTC. V usage is TRBV5-4 and J usage is TRBJ2-7, with 7 bases aligning to TRBD1. J gave up 0 bases and V 0 bases, and 3 bases lay outside the gene matches. Germline values: CDR1 SGHNT, CDR2 YYREEE (reference sequence). This CDR3 is 15 amino acids long.

This clone was picked up a small number of times. The gene calls are TRBV28 and TRBJ2-3, with TRBD2 matching 12 bases. This CDR3 has 18 residues. V was pared by 3 bases and J by 3 bases, with 10 bases of the junction left unmatched. Looked up from germline, CDR1 is MDHEN and CDR2 is SYDVKM. The CDR3 nucleotides are TGTGCCAGCAGTTTCCCCCATTCTAGCGGGGGGGCAACAGATACGCAGTATTTT. This gives the protein CASSFPHSSGGATDTQYF.

The chain employs TRBV2 and TRBJ1-4; maybe TRBD1 (5 bases). Germline CDR1 reads SNHLY; CDR2 reads FYNNEI. With 4 bases removed from V and 0 bases from J, the gap between germline ends came to 18 bases. The CDR3 extends over 18 amino acids. The CDR3 sequence: CASSGRGTAYATNEKLFF. DNA for the CDR3: TGTGCCAGCAGTGGGAGGGGAACAGCCTATGCAACTAATGAAAAACTGTTTTTT.

This rearrangement joins TRBV19 to TRBJ1-2, with D perhaps matching TRBD1 (5 bases). This CDR3 comprises 14 residues. With 4 bases removed from V and 4 bases from J, the gap between germline ends came to 13 bases. The germline CDR1 and CDR2 sequences are LNHDA and SQIVND (reference sequence). The CDR3 region is CASSTSTALYGYTF. CDR3 sequence (DNA): TGTGCCAGTAGTACCTCGACAGCTCTCTATGGCTACACCTTC. The full variable domain, completed using reference TRBV19 and TRBJ1-2, is DGGITQSPKYLFRKEGQNVTLSCEQNLNHDAMYWYRQDPGQGLRLIYYSQIVNDFQKGDIAEGYSVSREKKESFPLTVTSAQKNPTAFYLCASSTSTALYGYTFGSGTRLTVV.

The chain is built from TRBV4-2 and TRBJ2-7, with 11 bases matching TRBD2. CDR1 LGHNA and CDR2 YNFKEQ come from the germline V gene. CDR3 length: 17 residues. V lost 1 base, J lost 5 bases, and 10 bases stayed unmatched. CDR3 residues: CASSQAPSGRSGDEQYF. The CDR3 DNA sequence: TGTGCCAGCAGCCAAGCCCCTAGCGGGAGGTCTGGAGACGAGCAGTACTTC.

This clone appeared a few times. The CDR3 DNA reads TGTGCCAGCAAGGACCCCCATCCTGAAGCTTTCTTT. This translates into CASKDPHPEAFF. V is TRBV6-5 and J is TRBJ1-1; D call uncertain. There are 12 residues in the CDR3. Trimming pared 7 bases from V and 6 bases from J, leaving 12 bases between. Germline values: CDR1 MNHEY, CDR2 SVGAGI.

The rearrangement joins TRBV5-1 to TRBJ2-2; D gene ambiguous. Per germline, CDR1 SGHRS and CDR2 YFSETQ. This CDR3 spans 14 amino acids. Trimming removed 1 base from V and 8 bases from J, with 12 bases in between. CDR3 residues: CASSLFREGGELFF. CDR3 nucleotide sequence: TGCGCCAGCAGCTTGTTTAGGGAAGGAGGGGAGCTGTTTTTT.

The chain joins TRBV2 to TRBJ2-7; no firm D call. The germline V gene encodes CDR1 SNHLY and CDR2 FYNNEI. Between the trimmed V and J ends, which lost 4 bases and 0 bases, there was a span of 16 bases. This CDR3 has 16 amino acids. CDR3 sequence reads: CASSGVRAFLSYEQYF. The CDR3 DNA is TGTGCCAGCAGTGGTGTTCGGGCCTTTCTCTCCTACGAGCAGTACTTC.